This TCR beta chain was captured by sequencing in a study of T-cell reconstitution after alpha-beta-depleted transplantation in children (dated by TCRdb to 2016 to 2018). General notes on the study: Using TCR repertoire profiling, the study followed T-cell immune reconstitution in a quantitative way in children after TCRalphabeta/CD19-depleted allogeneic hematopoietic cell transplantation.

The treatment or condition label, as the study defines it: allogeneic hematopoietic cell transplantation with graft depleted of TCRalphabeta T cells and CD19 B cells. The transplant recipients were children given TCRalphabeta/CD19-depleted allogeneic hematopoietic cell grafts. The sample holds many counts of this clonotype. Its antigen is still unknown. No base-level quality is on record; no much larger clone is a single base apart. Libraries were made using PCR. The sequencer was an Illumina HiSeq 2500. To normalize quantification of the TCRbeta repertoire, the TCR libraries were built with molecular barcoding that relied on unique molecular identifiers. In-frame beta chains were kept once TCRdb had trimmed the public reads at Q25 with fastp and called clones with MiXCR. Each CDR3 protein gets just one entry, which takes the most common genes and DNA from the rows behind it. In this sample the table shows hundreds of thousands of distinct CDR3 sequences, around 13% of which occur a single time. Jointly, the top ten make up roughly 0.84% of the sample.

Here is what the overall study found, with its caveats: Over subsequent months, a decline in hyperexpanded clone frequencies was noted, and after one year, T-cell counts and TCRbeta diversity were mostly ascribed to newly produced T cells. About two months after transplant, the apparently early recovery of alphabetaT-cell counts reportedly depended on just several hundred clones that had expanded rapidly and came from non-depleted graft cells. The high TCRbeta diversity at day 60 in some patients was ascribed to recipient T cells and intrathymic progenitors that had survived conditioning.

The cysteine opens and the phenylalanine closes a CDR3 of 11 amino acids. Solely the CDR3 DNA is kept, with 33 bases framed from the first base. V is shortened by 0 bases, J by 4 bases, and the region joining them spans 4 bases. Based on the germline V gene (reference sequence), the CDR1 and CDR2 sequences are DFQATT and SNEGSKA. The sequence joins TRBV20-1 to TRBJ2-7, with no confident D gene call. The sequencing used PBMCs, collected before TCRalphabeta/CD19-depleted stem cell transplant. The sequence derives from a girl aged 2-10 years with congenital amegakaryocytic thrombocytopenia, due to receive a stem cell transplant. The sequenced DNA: TGCAGTGCTAGAGAACAGTACGAGCAGTACTTC. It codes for CSAREQYEQYF.